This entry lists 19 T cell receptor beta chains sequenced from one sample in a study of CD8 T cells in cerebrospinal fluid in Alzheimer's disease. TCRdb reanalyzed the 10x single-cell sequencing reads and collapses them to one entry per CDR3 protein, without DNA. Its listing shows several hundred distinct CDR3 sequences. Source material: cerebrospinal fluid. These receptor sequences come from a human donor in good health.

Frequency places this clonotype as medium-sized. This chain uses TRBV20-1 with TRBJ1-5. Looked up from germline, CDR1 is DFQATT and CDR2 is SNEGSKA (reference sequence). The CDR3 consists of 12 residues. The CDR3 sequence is CSATKSNQPQHF.

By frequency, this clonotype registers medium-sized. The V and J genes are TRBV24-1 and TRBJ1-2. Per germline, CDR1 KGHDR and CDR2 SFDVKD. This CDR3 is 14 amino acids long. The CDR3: CATSDGRGLGGYTF.

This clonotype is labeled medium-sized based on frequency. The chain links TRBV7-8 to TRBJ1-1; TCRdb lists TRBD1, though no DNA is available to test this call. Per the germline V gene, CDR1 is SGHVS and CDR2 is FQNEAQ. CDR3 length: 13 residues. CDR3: CASSLPGTSEAFF.

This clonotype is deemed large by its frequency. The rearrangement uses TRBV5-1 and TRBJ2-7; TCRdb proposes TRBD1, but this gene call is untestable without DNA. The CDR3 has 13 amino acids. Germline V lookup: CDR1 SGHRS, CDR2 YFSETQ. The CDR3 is CASSLLGDYEQYF.

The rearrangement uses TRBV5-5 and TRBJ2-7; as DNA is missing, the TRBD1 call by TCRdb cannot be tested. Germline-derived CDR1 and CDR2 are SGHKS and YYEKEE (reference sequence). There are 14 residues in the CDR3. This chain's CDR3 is CASSGTTGSYEQYF.

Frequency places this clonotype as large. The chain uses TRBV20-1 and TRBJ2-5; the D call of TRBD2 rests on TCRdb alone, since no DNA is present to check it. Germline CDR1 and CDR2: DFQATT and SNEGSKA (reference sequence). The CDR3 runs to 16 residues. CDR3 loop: CSAILTSGGAGETQYF.

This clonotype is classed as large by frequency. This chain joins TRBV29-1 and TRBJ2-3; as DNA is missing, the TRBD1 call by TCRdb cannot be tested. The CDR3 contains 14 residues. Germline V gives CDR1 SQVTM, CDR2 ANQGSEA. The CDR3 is CSVTGTGDTDTQYF.

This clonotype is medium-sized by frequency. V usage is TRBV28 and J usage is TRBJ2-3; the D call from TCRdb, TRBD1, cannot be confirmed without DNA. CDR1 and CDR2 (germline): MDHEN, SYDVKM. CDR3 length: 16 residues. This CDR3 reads CASSSSSGTNTDTQYF.

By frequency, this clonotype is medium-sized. This CDR3 reads CSVERSTVGTEAFF. V gene TRBV29-1 combines with J gene TRBJ1-1. CDR3 length equals 14 residues. Germline loops: CDR1 SQVTM, CDR2 ANQGSEA. The full variable domain, in which reference TRBV29-1 and TRBJ1-1 provide the parts outside the CDR3, is SAVISQKPSRDICQRGTSLTIQCQVDSQVTMMFWYRQQPGQSLTLIATANQGSEATYESGFVIDKFPISRPNLTFSTLTVSNMSPEDSSIYLCSVERSTVGTEAFFGQGTRLTVV.

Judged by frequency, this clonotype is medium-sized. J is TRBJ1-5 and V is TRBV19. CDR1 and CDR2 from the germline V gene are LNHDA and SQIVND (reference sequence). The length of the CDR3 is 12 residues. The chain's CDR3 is CASAMSSLSQHF.

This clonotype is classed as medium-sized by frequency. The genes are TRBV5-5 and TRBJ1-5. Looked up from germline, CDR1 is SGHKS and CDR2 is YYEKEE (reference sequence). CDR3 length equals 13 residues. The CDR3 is CASSWTANQPQHF.

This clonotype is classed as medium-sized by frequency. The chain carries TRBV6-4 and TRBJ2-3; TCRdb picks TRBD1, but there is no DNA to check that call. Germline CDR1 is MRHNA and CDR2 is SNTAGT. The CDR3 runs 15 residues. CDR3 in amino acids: CASSDSARAGDTQYF.

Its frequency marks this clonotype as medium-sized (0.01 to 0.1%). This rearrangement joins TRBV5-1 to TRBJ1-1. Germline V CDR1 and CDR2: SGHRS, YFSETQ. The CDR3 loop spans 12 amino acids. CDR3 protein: CASSLMNTEAFF.

The CDR3 sequence is CASSLLLVGQNNEQFF. The chain recombines TRBV27 with TRBJ2-1; TCRdb picks TRBD1, but there is no DNA to check that call. CDR1 is MNHEY and CDR2 is SMNVEV in the germline V gene (reference sequence). The CDR3 is made up of 16 amino acids.

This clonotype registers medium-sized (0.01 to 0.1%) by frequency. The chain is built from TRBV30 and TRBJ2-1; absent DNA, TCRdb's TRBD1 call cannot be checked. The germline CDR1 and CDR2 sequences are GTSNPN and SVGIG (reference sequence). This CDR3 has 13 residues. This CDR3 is CAWSVQGGREQFF.

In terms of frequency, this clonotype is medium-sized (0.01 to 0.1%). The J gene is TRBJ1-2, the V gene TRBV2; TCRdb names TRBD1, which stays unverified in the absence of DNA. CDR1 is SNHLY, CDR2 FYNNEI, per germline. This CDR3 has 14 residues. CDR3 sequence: CASSGTDRVEGYTF.

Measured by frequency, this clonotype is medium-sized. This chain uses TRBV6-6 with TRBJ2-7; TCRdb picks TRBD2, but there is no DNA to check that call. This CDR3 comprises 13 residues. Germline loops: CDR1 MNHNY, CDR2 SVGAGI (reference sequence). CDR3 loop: CASSETGGLEQYF.

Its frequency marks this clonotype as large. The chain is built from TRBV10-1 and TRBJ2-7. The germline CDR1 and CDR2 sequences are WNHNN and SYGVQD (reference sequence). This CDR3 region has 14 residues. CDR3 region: CASSESGYSYEQYF.

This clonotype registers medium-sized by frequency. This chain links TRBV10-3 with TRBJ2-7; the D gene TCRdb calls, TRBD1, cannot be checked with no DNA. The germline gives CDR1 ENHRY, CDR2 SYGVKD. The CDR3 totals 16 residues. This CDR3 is CAIRADRARGDYEQYF.